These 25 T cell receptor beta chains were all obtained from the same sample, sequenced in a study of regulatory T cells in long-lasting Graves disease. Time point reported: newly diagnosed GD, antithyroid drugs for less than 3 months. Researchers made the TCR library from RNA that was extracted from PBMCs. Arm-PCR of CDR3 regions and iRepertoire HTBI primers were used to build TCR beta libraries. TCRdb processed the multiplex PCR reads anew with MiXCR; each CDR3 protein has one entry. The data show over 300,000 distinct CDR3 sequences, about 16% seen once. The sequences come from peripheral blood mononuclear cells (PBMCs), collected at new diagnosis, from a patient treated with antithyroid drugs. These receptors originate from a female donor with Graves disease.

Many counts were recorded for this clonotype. The CDR3 DNA is TGTGCCAGCAGCCGCGAGGGTACAGTAAACTATGGCTACACCTTC. Its protein is CASSREGTVNYGYTF. This chain links TRBV7-2 with TRBJ1-2, with D unclear. The V gene lost 5 bases and the J gene lost 2 bases, with 15 bases spanning the gap. This CDR3 spans 15 amino acids. Germline lookup yields CDR1 SGHTA and CDR2 FQGNSA.

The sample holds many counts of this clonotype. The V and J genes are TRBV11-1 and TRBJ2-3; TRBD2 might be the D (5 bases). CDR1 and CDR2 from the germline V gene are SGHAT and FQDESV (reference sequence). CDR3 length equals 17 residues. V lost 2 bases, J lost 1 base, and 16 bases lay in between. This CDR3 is CASSLSGGQLGTDTQYF. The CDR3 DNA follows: TGTGCCAGCAGCTTATCCGGCGGGCAACTAGGCACAGATACGCAGTATTTT.

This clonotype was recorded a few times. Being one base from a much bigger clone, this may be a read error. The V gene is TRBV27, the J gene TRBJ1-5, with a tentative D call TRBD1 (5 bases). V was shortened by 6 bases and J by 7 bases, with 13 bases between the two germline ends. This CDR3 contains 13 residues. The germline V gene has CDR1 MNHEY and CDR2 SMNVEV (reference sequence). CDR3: CASSPGALQPQHF. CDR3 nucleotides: TGTGCCAGCAGCCCCGGGGCGCTCCAGCCCCAGCATTTT.

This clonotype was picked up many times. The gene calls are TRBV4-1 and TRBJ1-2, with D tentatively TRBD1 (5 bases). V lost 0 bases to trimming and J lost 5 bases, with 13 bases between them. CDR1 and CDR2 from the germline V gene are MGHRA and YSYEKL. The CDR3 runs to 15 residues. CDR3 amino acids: CASSQDGHPGYGYTF. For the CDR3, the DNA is TGCGCCAGCAGCCAAGACGGACATCCTGGGTATGGCTACACCTTC.

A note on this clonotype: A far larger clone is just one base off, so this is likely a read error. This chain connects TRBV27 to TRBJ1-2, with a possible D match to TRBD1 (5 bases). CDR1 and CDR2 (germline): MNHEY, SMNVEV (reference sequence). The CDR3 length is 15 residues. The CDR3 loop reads CVSSLDPGAHYGYTF. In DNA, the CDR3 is TGTGTCAGCAGCTTAGATCCTGGGGCTCACTATGGCTACACCTTC.

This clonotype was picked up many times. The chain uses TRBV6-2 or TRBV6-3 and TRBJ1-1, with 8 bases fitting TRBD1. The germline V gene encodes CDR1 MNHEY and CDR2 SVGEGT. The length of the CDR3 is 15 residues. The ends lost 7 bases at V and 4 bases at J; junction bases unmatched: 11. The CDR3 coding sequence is TGTGCCAGCATAGGGCGAGACAGGGGATCCACTGAAGCTTTCTTT. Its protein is CASIGRDRGSTEAFF.

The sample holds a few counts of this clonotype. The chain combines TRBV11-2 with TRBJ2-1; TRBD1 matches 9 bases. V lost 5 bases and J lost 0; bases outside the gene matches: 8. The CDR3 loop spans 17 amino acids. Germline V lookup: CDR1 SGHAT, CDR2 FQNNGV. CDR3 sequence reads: CASSHPGQGSSYNEQFF. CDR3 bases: TGTGCCAGCAGCCACCCGGGACAGGGAAGCTCCTACAATGAGCAGTTCTTC.

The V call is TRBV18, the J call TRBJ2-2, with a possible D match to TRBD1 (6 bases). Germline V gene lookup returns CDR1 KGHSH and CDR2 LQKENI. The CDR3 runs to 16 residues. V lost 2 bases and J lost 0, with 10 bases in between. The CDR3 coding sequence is TGTGCCAGCTCACCAGGGGCAGGGGCGAACACCGGGGAGCTGTTTTTT. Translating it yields CASSPGAGANTGELFF.

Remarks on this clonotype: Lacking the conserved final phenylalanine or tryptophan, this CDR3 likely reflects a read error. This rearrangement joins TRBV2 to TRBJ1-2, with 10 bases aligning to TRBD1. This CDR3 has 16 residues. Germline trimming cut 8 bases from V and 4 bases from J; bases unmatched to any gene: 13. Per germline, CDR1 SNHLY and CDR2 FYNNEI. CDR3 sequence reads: CASGFDRGLSTYGYTL. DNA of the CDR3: TGTGCCAGCGGTTTTGACAGGGGGCTATCAACCTATGGCTACACCCTC.

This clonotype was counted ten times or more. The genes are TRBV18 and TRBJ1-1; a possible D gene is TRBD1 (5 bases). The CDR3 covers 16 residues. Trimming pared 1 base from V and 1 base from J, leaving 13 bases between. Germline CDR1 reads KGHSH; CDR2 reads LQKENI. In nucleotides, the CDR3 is TGTGCCAGCTCACCACTTATAGAGACAGAGAACACTGAAGCTTTCTTT. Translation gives CASSPLIETENTEAFF.

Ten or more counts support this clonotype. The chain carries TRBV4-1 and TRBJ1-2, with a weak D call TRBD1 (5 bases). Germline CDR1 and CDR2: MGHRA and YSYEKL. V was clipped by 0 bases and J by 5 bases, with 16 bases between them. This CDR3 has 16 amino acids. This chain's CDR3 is CASSQDEGQGGYGYTF. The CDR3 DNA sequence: TGCGCCAGCAGCCAAGATGAGGGGCAGGGTGGGTATGGCTACACCTTC.

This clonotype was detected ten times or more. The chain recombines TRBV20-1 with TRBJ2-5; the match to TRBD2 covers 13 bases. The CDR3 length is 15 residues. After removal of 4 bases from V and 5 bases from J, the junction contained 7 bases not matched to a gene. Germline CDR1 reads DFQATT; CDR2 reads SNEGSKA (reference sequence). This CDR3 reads CSATRTSGSRETQYF. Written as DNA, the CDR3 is TGCAGTGCTACCAGGACTAGCGGGAGCCGGGAGACCCAGTACTTC.

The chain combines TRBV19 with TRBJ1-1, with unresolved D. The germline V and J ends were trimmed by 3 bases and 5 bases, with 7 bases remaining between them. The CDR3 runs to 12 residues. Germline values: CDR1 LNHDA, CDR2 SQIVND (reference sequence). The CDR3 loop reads CASSIRTTEAFF. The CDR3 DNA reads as TGTGCCAGTAGTATCCGAACAACTGAAGCTTTCTTT.

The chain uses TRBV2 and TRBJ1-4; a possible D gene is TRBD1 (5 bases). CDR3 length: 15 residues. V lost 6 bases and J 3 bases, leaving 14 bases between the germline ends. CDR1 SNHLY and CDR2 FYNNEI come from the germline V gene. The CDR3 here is CASRQGDRPNEKLFF. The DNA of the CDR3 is TGTGCCAGCAGGCAGGGCGACAGACCTAATGAAAAACTGTTTTTT.

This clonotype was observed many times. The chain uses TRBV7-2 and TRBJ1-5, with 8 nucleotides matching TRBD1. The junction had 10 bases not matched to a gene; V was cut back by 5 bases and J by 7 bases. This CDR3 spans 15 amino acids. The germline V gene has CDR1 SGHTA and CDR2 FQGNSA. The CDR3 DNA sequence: TGTGCCAGCAGCCTAGGACAGGGTCTAAGGCAGCCCCAGCATTTT. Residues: CASSLGQGLRQPQHF.

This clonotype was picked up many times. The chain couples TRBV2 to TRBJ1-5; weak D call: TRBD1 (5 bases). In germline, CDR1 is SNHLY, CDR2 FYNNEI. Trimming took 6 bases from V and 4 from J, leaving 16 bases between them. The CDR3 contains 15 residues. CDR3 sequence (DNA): TGTGCCAGCAGGACCAGGGCTTTTGGGAATCAGCCCCAGCATTTT. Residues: CASRTRAFGNQPQHF.

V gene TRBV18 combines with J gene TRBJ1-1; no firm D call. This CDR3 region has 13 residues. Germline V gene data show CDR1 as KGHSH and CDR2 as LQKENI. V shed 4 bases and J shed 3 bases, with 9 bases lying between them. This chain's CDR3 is CASSQGLYTEAFF. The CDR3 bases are TGTGCCAGCTCACAAGGGTTGTACACTGAAGCTTTCTTT.

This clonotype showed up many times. The CDR3 DNA is TGTGCCAGCAAACCGGGACACTCGAACACTGAAGCTTTCTTT. Translating gives CASKPGHSNTEAFF. The chain combines TRBV6-1 with TRBJ1-1; a weak D match, TRBD1 (6 bases). Germline V gene sequence: CDR1 MNHNS, CDR2 SASEGT. The CDR3 length is 14 residues. Trimming shortened V by 7 bases and J by 1 base, and 13 bases separated the two germline ends.

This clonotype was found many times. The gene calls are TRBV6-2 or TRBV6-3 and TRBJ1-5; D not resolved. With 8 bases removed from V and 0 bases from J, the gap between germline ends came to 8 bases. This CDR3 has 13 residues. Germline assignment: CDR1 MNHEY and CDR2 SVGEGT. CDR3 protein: CASYGNSNQPQHF. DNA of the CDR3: TGTGCCAGCTATGGAAATAGCAATCAGCCCCAGCATTTT.

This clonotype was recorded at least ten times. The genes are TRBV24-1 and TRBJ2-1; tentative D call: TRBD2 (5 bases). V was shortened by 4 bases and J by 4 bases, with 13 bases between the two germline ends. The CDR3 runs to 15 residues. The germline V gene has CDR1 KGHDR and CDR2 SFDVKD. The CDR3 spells CATSDRPDSYNEQFF. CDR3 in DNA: TGTGCCACCAGTGACCGACCGGACTCTTACAATGAGCAGTTCTTC.

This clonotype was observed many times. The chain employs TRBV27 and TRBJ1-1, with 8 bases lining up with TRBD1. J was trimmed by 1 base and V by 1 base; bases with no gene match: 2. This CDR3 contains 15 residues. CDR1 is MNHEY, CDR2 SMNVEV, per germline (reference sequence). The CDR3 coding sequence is TGTGCCAGCAGTTTATTCGGGACAGGGAACACTGAAGCTTTCTTT. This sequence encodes CASSLFGTGNTEAFF.

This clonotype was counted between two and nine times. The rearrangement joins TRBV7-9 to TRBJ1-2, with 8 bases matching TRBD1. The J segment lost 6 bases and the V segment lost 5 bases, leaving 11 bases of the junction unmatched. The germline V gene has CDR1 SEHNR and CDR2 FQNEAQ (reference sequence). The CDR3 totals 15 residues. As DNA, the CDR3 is TGTGCCAGCAGCCCCCAGACAGGGGTAGCGAATGGCTACACCTTC. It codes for CASSPQTGVANGYTF.

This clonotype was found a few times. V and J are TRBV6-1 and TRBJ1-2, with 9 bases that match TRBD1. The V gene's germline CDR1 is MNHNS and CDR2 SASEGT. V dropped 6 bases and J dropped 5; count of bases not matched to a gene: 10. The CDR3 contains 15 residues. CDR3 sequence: CASSSNTGGFYGYTF. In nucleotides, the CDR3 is TGTGCCAGCAGCTCGAATACAGGGGGCTTTTATGGCTACACCTTC.

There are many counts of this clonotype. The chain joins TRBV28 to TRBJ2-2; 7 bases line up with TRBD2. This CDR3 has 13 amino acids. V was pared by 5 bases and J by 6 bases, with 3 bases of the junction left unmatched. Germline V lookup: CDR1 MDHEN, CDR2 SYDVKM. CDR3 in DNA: TGTGCCAGCAGTAAAGCGGGACCCGGGGAGCTGTTTTTT. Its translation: CASSKAGPGELFF.

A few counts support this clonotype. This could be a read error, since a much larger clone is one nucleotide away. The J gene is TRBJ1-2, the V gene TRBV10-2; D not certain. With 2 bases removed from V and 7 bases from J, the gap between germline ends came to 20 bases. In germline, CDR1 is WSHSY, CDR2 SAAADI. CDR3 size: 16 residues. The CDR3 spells CASSERAPEEQSGYTF. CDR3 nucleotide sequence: TGCGCCAGCAGTGAGCGTGCTCCGGAAGAGCAGTCTGGCTACACCTTC.